These 7 T cell receptor beta chains were sequenced from one sample in a study of shared clonotypes between healthy human individuals. CD45RO-negative, CCR7-positively selected cells formed the naive CD8 fraction, excluding terminally differentiated effector memory CD45RA+ cells. Using immunoSEQ multiplex PCR, the repertoire was profiled, and TCRdb retains in-frame clones only, with some absent. The table records about 2.1 million clones, roughly 91% of them present only once. Input material: naive CD8+ T cells from PBMCs. The origin of the receptors is a man aged 18 to 30 in good health. Some clones in this sample may be carry-over from other donors' samples.

In the case of this clone: This may come from a read error, since a much larger clone is one base off. Within the sample, other DNA sequences also encode this same CDR3. The rearrangement joins TRBV27 to TRBJ1-1; D is uncertain. V gave up 2 bases and J gave up 6 bases, with 4 bases separating them. The CDR3 has 11 residues. Germline V gene lookup returns CDR1 MNHEY and CDR2 SMNVEV (reference sequence). The CDR3 sequence: CASSLGAEAFF. CDR3 sequence (DNA): TGTGCCAGCAGTTTAGGGGCTGAAGCTTTCTTT.

This clone appeared once. The chain is built from TRBV29-1 and TRBJ2-1, with TRBD2 as a possible D gene (5 bases). Per the germline V gene, CDR1 is SQVTM and CDR2 is ANQGSEA. Trimming stripped 5 bases from V and 10 bases from J, with 9 bases between. The CDR3 totals 10 residues. CDR3 residues: CSVIQREQFF. The CDR3 DNA reads as TGCAGCGTTATTCAGCGGGAGCAGTTCTTC.

This clone has just one count. This chain uses TRBV5-1 with TRBJ2-7; 7 nucleotides line up with TRBD1. V trimming: 4 bases; J trimming: 6 bases; junction bases outside the gene matches: 10. Germline-derived CDR1 and CDR2 are SGHRS and YFSETQ. The CDR3 covers 14 residues. CDR3 sequence: CASSPGVTGFEQYF. The CDR3 nucleotides read TGCGCCAGCAGCCCTGGGGTGACAGGGTTCGAGCAGTACTTC.

V gene TRBV2 combines with J gene TRBJ2-7, with 11 bases that match TRBD2. The CDR3 totals 16 residues. V lost 5 bases, J lost 3 bases, and 9 bases stayed unmatched. The germline CDR1 and CDR2 sequences are SNHLY and FYNNEI. CDR3 nucleotides: TGTGCCAGCAGTACCCGAACGGGACTAGCGGTCTACGAGCAGTACTTC. This encodes CASSTRTGLAVYEQYF. Combining the CDR3 with reference TRBV2 and TRBJ2-7 gives the whole variable domain EPEVTQTPSHQVTQMGQEVILRCVPISNHLYFYWYRQILGQKVEFLVSFYNNEISEKSEIFDDQFSVERPDGSNFTLKIRSTKLEDSAMYFCASSTRTGLAVYEQYFGPGTRLTVT.

This sequence joins TRBV28 and TRBJ2-3, with D maybe TRBD2 (5 bases). The germline gives CDR1 MDHEN, CDR2 SYDVKM. This CDR3 spans 15 amino acids. The V end lost 5 bases, the J end lost 4 bases, and 16 bases lay between the germline ends. The CDR3 DNA sequence: TGTGCCAGCAGTCCTGACCCTAACGGGGCAGATACGCAGTATTTT. This codes for CASSPDPNGADTQYF. The whole variable domain, remainder taken from reference TRBV28 and TRBJ2-3, is DVKVTQSSRYLVKRTGEKVFLECVQDMDHENMFWYRQDPGLGLRLIYFSYDVKMKEKGDIPEGYSVSREKKERFSLILESASTNQTSMYLCASSPDPNGADTQYFGPGTRLTVL.

The chain recombines TRBV28 with TRBJ2-1; 16 bases are a match to TRBD2. Losses at the gene ends were 3 bases for V and 13 bases for J; bases not matched to a gene: 9. CDR3 size: 16 residues. Germline CDR1 reads MDHEN; CDR2 reads SYDVKM. CDR3: CASSLGLAGGPGSQFF. The CDR3 bases are TGTGCCAGCAGTTTGGGACTAGCGGGAGGGCCGGGGAGTCAGTTCTTC. The variable domain in full, with the rest retrieved from reference TRBV28 and TRBJ2-1, is DVKVTQSSRYLVKRTGEKVFLECVQDMDHENMFWYRQDPGLGLRLIYFSYDVKMKEKGDIPEGYSVSREKKERFSLILESASTNQTSMYLCASSLGLAGGPGSQFFGPGTRLTVL.

In DNA, the CDR3 is TGTGCCAGGCGGGGAGGGACTACCCACGAGCAGTACTTC. It encodes CARRGGTTHEQYF. The chain is built from TRBV2 and TRBJ2-7, with 7 bases fitting TRBD2. In germline, CDR1 is SNHLY, CDR2 FYNNEI. The length of the CDR3 is 13 residues. The V and J ends lost 9 bases and 5 bases, in that order; junction bases with no gene match: 10.